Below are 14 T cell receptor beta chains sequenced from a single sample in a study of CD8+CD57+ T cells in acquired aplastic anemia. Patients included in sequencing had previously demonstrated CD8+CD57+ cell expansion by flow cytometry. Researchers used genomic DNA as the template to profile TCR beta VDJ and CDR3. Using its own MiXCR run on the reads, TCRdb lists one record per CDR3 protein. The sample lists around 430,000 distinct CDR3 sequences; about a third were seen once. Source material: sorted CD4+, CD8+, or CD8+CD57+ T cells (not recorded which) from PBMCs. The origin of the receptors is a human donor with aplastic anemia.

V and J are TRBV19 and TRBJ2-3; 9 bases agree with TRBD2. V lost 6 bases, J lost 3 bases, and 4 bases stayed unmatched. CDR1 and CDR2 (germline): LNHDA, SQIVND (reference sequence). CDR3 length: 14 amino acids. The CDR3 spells CASSDLAGTDTQYF. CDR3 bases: TGTGCCAGTAGCGACCTAGCGGGGACAGATACGCAGTATTTT.

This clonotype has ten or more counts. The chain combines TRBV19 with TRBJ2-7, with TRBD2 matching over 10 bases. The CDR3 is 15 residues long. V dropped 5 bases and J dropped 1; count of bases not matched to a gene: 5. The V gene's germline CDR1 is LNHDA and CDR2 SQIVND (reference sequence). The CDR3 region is CASSDPTSGSYEQYF. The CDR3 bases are TGTGCCAGTAGTGACCCGACTAGCGGGTCCTACGAGCAGTACTTC.

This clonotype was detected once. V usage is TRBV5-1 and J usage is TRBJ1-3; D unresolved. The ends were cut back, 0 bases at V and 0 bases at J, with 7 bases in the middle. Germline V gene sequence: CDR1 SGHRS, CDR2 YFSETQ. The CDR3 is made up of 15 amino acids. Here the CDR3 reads CASSLELASGNTIYF. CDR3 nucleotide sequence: TGCGCCAGCAGCTTGGAGTTAGCCTCTGGAAACACCATATATTTT.

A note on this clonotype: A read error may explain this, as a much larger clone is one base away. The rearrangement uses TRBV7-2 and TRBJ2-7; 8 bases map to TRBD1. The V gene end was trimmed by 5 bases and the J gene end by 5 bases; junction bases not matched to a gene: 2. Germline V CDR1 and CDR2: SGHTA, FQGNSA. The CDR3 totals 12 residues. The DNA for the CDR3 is TGTGCCAGCAGCCGGACAGGGCACGAGCAGTACTTC. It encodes CASSRTGHEQYF.

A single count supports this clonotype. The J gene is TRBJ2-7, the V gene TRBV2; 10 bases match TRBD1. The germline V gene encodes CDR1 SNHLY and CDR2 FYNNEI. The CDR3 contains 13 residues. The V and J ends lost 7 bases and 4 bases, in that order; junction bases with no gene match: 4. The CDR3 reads CASTGTGEYEQYF. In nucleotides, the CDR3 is TGTGCCAGCACCGGGACAGGGGAGTACGAGCAGTACTTC. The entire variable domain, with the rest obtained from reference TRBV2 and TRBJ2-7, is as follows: EPEVTQTPSHQVTQMGQEVILRCVPISNHLYFYWYRQILGQKVEFLVSFYNNEISEKSEIFDDQFSVERPDGSNFTLKIRSTKLEDSAMYFCASTGTGEYEQYFGPGTRLTVT.

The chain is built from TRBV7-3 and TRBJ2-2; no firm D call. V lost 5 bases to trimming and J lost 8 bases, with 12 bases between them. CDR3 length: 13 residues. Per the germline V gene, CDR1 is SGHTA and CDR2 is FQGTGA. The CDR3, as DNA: TGTGCCAGCAGCGGAATAAACTCGGGGGAGCTGTTTTTT. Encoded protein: CASSGINSGELFF. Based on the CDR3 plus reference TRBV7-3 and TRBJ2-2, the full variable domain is GAGVSQTPSNKVTEKGKYVELRCDPISGHTALYWYRQSLGQGPEFLIYFQGTGAADDSGLPNDRFFAVRPEGSVSTLKIQRTERGDSAVYLCASSGINSGELFFGEGSRLTVL.

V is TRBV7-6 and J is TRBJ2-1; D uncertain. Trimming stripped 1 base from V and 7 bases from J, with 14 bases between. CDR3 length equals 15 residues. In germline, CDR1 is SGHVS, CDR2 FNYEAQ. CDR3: CASSLVVRPVNEQFF. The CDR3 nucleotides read TGTGCCAGCAGCTTAGTGGTCAGACCTGTGAATGAGCAGTTCTTC.

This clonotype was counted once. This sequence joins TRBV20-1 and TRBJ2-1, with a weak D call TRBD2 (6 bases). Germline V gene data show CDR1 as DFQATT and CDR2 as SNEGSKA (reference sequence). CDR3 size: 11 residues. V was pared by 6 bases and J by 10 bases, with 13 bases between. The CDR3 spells CSAYGGTEQFF. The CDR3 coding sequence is TGCAGTGCCTATGGAGGGACCGAGCAGTTCTTC.

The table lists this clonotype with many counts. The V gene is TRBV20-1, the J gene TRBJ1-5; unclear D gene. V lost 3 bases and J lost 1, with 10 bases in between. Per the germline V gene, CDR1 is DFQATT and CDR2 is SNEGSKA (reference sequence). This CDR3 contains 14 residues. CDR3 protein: CSASVGSSNQPQHF. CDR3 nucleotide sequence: TGCAGTGCTAGCGTAGGCTCCAGCAATCAGCCCCAGCATTTT.

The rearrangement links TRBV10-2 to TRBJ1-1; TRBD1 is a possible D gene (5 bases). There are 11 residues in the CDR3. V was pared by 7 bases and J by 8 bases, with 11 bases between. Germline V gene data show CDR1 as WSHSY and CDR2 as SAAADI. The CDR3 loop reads CASNGAGEAFF. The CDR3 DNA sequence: TGCGCCAGCAATGGGGCAGGAGAAGCTTTCTTT.

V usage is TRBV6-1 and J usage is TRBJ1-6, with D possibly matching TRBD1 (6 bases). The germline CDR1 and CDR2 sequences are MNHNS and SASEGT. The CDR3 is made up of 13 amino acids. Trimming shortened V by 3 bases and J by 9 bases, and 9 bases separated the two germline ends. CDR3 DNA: TGTGCCAGCAGTGAGAGGGGGGGTTCACCCCTCCACTTT. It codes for CASSERGGSPLHF.

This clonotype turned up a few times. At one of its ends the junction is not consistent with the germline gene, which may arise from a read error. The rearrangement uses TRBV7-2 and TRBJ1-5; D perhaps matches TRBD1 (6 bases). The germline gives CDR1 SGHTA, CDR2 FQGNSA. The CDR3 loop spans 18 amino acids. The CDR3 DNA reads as TGTGTCAGCAGCTTAGCTCAGGGGAGCGGGCTTAGCAATCAGCCCCAGCATTTT. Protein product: CVSSLAQGSGLSNQPQHF.

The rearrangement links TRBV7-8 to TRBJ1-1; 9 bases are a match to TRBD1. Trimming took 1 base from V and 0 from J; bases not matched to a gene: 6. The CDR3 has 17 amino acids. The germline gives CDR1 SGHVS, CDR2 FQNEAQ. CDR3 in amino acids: CASSLDRGHALNTEAFF. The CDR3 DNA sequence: TGTGCCAGCAGCTTAGACAGGGGGCACGCATTGAACACTGAAGCTTTCTTT. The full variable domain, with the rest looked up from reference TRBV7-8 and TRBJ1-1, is GAGVSQSPRYKVAKRGQDVALRCDPISGHVSLFWYQQALGQGPEFLTYFQNEAQLDKSGLPSDRFFAERPEGSVSTLKIQRTQQEDSAVYLCASSLDRGHALNTEAFFGQGTRLTVV.

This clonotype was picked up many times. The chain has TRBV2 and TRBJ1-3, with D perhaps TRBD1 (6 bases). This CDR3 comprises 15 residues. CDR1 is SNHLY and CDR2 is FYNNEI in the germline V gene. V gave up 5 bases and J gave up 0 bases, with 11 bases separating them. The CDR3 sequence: CASSRQDLSGNTIYF. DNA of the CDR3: TGTGCCAGCAGTCGACAGGATCTCTCTGGAAACACCATATATTTT. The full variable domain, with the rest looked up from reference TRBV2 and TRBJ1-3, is EPEVTQTPSHQVTQMGQEVILRCVPISNHLYFYWYRQILGQKVEFLVSFYNNEISEKSEIFDDQFSVERPDGSNFTLKIRSTKLEDSAMYFCASSRQDLSGNTIYFGEGSWLTVV.